Listed below are T cell receptor beta chains from one sample, sequenced in a study of blood T cell repertoires in COVID-19. This table comes from immunoSEQ multiplex PCR, and its TCRdb copy is limited to in-frame clones, with some not included. Here the sample spans a few hundred thousand clones, roughly 90% being singletons. Sequencing used peripheral blood. These receptors were obtained from a woman in her thirties with COVID-19, enrolled during active disease. Each CDR3 is given with its conserved first and last residue. The D gene is left open where the match is weak.

V gene	J gene	D gene	CDR3 DNA	CDR3 protein
TRBV5-1	TRBJ1-4	TRBD1	TGCGCCAGCAGCCTACAGACAGGGGGTGGTGAAAAACTGTTTTTT	CASSLQTGGGEKLFF
TRBV7-9	TRBJ2-6	.	TGTGCCAGCAGCCTCGGACTCTCTGGGGCCAACGTCCTGACTTTC	CASSLGLSGANVLTF
TRBV5-1	TRBJ2-5	TRBD1	TGCGCCAGCAGCTTTGACAGGGTGCGCGAGACCCAGTACTTC	CASSFDRVRETQYF
TRBV19	TRBJ1-1	.	TGTGCCAGTAGTTTTTCCCTGTTGAACACTGAAGCTTTCTTT	CASSFSLLNTEAFF
TRBV19	TRBJ1-1	.	TGTGCCAGTAGTATTGGGGGGTTGGACACTGAAGCTTTCTTT	CASSIGGLDTEAFF
TRBV14	TRBJ2-5	.	TGTGCCAGCAGCCCAGCCCTGGGACTCCAAGAGACCCAGTACTTC	CASSPALGLQETQYF
TRBV11-2	TRBJ1-1	.	TGTGCCAGCAGCTTAGATGGTGCGCAGAACACTGAAGCTTTCTTT	CASSLDGAQNTEAFF
TRBV5-1	TRBJ2-5	.	TGCGCCAGCAGCTTAACTGTAGGGGGGGCCCAAGAGACCCAGTACTTC	CASSLTVGGAQETQYF
TRBV5-8	TRBJ1-2	TRBD1	TGTGCCAGCAGCACGGTCTTGGCGGGACAGGCTAACTATGGCTACACCTTC	CASSTVLAGQANYGYTF
TRBV7-9	TRBJ2-2	.	TGTGCCAGCAGCTTTTCGGTGAACACCGGGGAGCTGTTTTTT	CASSFSVNTGELFF
TRBV6-6	TRBJ1-2	TRBD1	TGTGCCAGCAGCTTCGGGACAGTCTATGGCTACACCTTC	CASSFGTVYGYTF
TRBV15	TRBJ2-1	TRBD1	TGTGCCACCAGCCGAAACAGGGGCGGTGAGCAGTTCTTC	CATSRNRGGEQFF
TRBV6-1	TRBJ2-7	.	TGTGCCAGCAGTGAAGTCCCTTCCTCCTACGAGCAGTACTTC	CASSEVPSSYEQYF
TRBV5-4	TRBJ1-1	.	TGTGCCAGCAGCTTGGTCAGGGGACCGAACACTGAAGCTTTCTTT	CASSLVRGPNTEAFF
TRBV6-2/TRBV6-3	TRBJ1-1	.	TGTGCCAGCAGTTTAGTGACTGGGAACACTGAAGCTTTCTTT	CASSLVTGNTEAFF
TRBV19	TRBJ1-2	.	TGTGCCAGTAGTTCGAGCTCTAACTATGGCTACACCTTC	CASSSSSNYGYTF
TRBV4-1	TRBJ2-1	.	TGCGCCAGCAGCCAAGGACAGGCTCATGAGCAGTTCTTC	CASSQGQAHEQFF
TRBV5-8	TRBJ2-7	TRBD2	TGTGCCAGCAGCGGGACTGAGCGGGGGGTACGCGAGCAGTACTTC	CASSGTERGVREQYF
TRBV15	TRBJ1-5	TRBD1	TGTGCCACCAGTCCTGGGACAGGGGTCTCTCAGCCCCAGCATTTT	CATSPGTGVSQPQHF